This T cell receptor (beta chain) originates from a study of T cells in Graves' hyperthyroidism and ophthalmopathy. Study-level points and caveats: The model foresaw ophthalmopathy a median approximately 6.3 months prior to onset.

Concerning this clonotype: The antigen remains undetermined.

What was amplified from RNA transcripts were TCR beta CDR3 regions. TCR CDR3 underwent first-round RT-PCR with the HTBI primer set. MiXCR, applied by TCRdb to the multiplex PCR reads, yields one record per CDR3 protein. The profile shows a few hundred thousand distinct CDR3 sequences, 15% to 19% of them singletons. The CDR3 spans 15 residues. The V end lost 4 bases, the J end lost 2 bases, and 16 bases lay between the germline ends. CDR1 and CDR2 from the germline V gene are SGDLS and YYNGEE. This sequence originates from a woman aged 30 to 39 with Graves' hyperthyroidism. The specimen sequenced was blood. The chain uses TRBV9 and TRBJ2-7; D unresolved. The CDR3 here is CASSPAFGRTYEQYF. Here the CDR3 DNA reads TGTGCCAGCAGCCCCGCGTTTGGACGGACCTACGAGCAGTACTTC.